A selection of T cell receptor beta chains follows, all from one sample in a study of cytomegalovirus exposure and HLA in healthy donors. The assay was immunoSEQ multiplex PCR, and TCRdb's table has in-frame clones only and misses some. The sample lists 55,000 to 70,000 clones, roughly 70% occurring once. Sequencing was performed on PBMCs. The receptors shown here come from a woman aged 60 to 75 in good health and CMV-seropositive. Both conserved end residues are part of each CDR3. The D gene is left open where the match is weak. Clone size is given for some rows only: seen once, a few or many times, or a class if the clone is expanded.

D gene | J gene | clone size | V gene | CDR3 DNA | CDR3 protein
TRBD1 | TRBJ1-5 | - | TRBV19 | TGTGCCAGTAGTCGTGACAGGGGCAATCAGCCCCAGCATTTT | CASSRDRGNQPQHF
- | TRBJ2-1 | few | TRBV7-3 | TGTGCCAGCAGCTCCTGGGGCAGCTCCTACAATGAGCAGTTCTTC | CASSSWGSSYNEQFF
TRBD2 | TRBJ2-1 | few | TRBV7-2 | TGTGCCAGCAGCTCGGGACTAGCGGAAGGGAATGAGCAGTTCTTC | CASSSGLAEGNEQFF
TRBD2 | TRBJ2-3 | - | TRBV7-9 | TGTGCCAGCAGCTCACTAGCGGGGACAAGCACAGATACGCAGTATTTT | CASSSLAGTSTDTQYF
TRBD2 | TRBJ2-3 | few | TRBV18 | TGTGCCAGCTCACCTCGGACTAGCGGAGGTACAGATACGCAGTATTTT | CASSPRTSGGTDTQYF
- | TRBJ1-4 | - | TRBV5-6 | TGTGCCAGCAGCCCCACAGGACCAACTAATGAAAAACTGTTTTTT | CASSPTGPTNEKLFF
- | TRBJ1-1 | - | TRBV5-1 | TGCGCCAGCAGCTTGGAGCCCTATAAGAACACTGAAGCTTTCTTT | CASSLEPYKNTEAFF
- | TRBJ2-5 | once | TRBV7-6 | TGTGCCAGCAGCGTCGCAAAGGGGTTCCAAGAGACCCAGTACTTC | CASSVAKGFQETQYF
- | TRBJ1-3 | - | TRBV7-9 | TGTGCCAGCAGCTTCTCGACAGGAGGAAACACCATATATTTT | CASSFSTGGNTIYF
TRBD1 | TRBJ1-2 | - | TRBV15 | TGTGCCACCAGCAGGCCATCGACAGGGAACTATGGCTACACCTTC | CATSRPSTGNYGYTF
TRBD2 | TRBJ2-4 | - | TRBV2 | TGTGCCAGCAGTAGCGGGATAGCCAAAAACATTCAGTACTTC | CASSSGIAKNIQYF
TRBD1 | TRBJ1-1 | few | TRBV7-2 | TGTGCCAGCAGCACCCGACAGGGGCCCCCTCTGGGAGCTTTCTTT | CASSTRQGPPLGAFF
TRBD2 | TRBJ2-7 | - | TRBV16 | TGTGCCAGCAGCCAACTGACGGGGGGGACCTACGAGCAGTACTTC | CASSQLTGGTYEQYF
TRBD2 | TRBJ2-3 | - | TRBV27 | TGTGCCATAGGGGCTAGCGGGGCTACAGATACGCAGTATTTT | CAIGASGATDTQYF
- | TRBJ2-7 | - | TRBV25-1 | TGTGCCAGCAGTGAATTCAACACGGGGAAGGCCTACGAGCAGTACTTC | CASSEFNTGKAYEQYF